This entry features one TCR beta chain sequence. Its binding antigen is unknown. Base qualities are not at hand, and no much larger clone is one base apart. The sample's treatment or condition label, decoded: allogeneic hematopoietic cell transplantation with graft depleted of TCRalphabeta T cells and CD19 B cells. Transplant recipients were children who received TCRalphabeta/CD19-depleted allogeneic hematopoietic cell grafts. The library was made by PCR. Sequencing was carried out with an Illumina HiSeq 2500. Molecular barcoding was employed in the preparation of TCR libraries, with unique molecular identifiers being used to normalize TCRbeta repertoire quantification. TCRdb trimmed the raw reads at Q25, called clones with MiXCR and kept productive beta chains. Rows with one shared CDR3 protein collapse into an entry with the most common genes and DNA. The sample table shows about 260,000 distinct CDR3 sequences, and approximately 8.9% are seen once. 6.3% of the sample is taken by the ten largest.

This sample is drawn from a study of T-cell reconstitution after alpha-beta-depleted transplantation in children (dated by TCRdb to about 2016). A note on the overall study: T-cell immune reconstitution after TCRalphabeta/CD19-depleted allogeneic hematopoietic cell transplantation in children was quantitatively tracked in the study by means of TCR repertoire profiling. What the study reported, not specific to this receptor: The apparently early alphabetaT-cell count recovery about two months after transplant was reportedly dependent on only several hundred rapidly expanded clones derived from non-depleted graft cells. In some patients, the high TCRbeta diversity seen at day 60 was put down to recipient T cells and intrathymic progenitors that had survived conditioning. The frequencies of hyperexpanded clones fell over the following months, and after one year, T-cell counts and TCRbeta diversity were mostly attributed to newly produced T cells.

This sample comprised PBMCs, mostly from graft donor cells, obtained 180 days after TCRalphabeta/CD19-depleted stem cell transplant. The TCR was taken from a male patient under 18 who had a stem cell transplant for acute lymphoblastic leukemia, so the T cells may come from the graft donor.

This receptor has the CDR3 CASSPAARSETQYF. In nucleotide form, the sequence is TGTGCCAGCTCACCAGCGGCAAGGTCAGAGACCCAGTACTTC. This chain is built from TRBV18 and TRBJ2-5; the D gene assignment is ambiguous. Its CDR3 holds 14 amino acids, cysteine through phenylalanine. Only the CDR3 region is kept as DNA, spanning 42 bases read in frame from base 1. The junction shows trimming of 2 bases on V and 4 bases on J, plus 11 bases between the germline ends. CDR1 and CDR2 (KGHSH, LQKENI) derive from the germline V gene.